The 8 T cell receptor beta chains below all came from one sample that was sequenced in a study of blood T cell repertoires in COVID-19. Repertoires were generated with immunoSEQ multiplex PCR, while TCRdb's copy carries only in-frame clones and drops some. The repertoire holds about 400,000 clones, with under 90% as singletons. The sequenced material came from PBMCs or T cells enriched from blood (not recorded which). The receptors stem from a woman aged 25 to 45 who had recovered from COVID-19.

V usage is TRBV12-3 or TRBV12-4 and J usage is TRBJ1-4; no reliable D call. Trimming took off 5 bases at V and 6 bases at J, with 7 bases between the two ends. The CDR3 consists of 12 residues. The CDR3, as DNA: TGTGCCAGCAGTAAAGCGGATGAAAAACTGTTTTTT. Its protein is CASSKADEKLFF.

The chain links TRBV29-1 to TRBJ1-1; possibly TRBD1 for D (5 bases). CDR3 size: 11 residues. CDR1 and CDR2 (germline): SQVTM, ANQGSEA. Trimming removed 6 bases from V and 1 base from J, with 6 bases in between. The CDR3 DNA is TGCAGCGTAGGACAGAACACTGAAGCTTTCTTT. It yields the protein CSVGQNTEAFF.

V is TRBV24-1 and J is TRBJ2-2; possible D gene TRBD1, 6 bases. The CDR3 is 15 amino acids. The germline CDR1 and CDR2 sequences are KGHDR and SFDVKD. V lost 3 bases and J 5 bases, leaving 12 bases between the germline ends. The CDR3 sequence: CATSDPGTPTGELFF. The CDR3 nucleotides are TGTGCCACCAGTGATCCCGGGACACCAACCGGGGAGCTGTTTTTT.

V is TRBV24-1 and J is TRBJ1-4; unclear D gene. Trimming cost V 9 bases and J 0 bases, with 7 bases left between them. This CDR3 has 13 residues. In germline, CDR1 is KGHDR, CDR2 SFDVKD. CDR3: CATQGATNEKLFF. The CDR3 DNA reads as TGTGCCACCCAAGGAGCAACTAATGAAAAACTGTTTTTT.

The chain has TRBV27 and TRBJ2-2, with D unresolved. Germline lookup yields CDR1 MNHEY and CDR2 SMNVEV (reference sequence). V gave up 1 base and J gave up 0 bases, with 6 bases separating them. The CDR3 length is 15 residues. CDR3 sequence reads: CASSLFNTNTGELFF. The DNA for the CDR3 is TGTGCCAGCAGTTTATTCAACACGAACACCGGGGAGCTGTTTTTT.

In this sample, this clone turned up many times. V and J are TRBV10-1 and TRBJ2-2; 10 nucleotides align to TRBD1. CDR3 length equals 16 residues. Germline CDR1 is WNHNN and CDR2 is SYGVQD (reference sequence). With 3 bases clipped from V and 3 bases from J, the junction kept 4 bases outside the gene matches. The CDR3 DNA sequence: TGCGCCAGCAGTGACCCCGGACAGGGGGACACCGGGGAGCTGTTTTTT. The encoded protein is CASSDPGQGDTGELFF.

The gene calls are TRBV19 and TRBJ2-5; 11 nucleotides agree with TRBD1. V was clipped by 4 bases and J by 0 bases; unmatched bases: 4. This CDR3 region has 16 residues. Germline CDR1 and CDR2: LNHDA and SQIVND (reference sequence). CDR3 protein: CASSRRDRGYQETQYF. The CDR3 DNA sequence: TGTGCCAGTAGTAGACGGGACAGGGGGTACCAAGAGACCCAGTACTTC.

V gene TRBV5-8 combines with J gene TRBJ1-5; 10 bases agree with TRBD1. The length of the CDR3 is 16 residues. With 4 bases clipped from V and 0 bases from J, the junction kept 4 bases outside the gene matches. Germline CDR1 and CDR2: SGHTS and YDEGEE. The CDR3 reads CASSETGGYSNQPQHF. DNA of the CDR3: TGTGCCAGCAGCGAGACAGGGGGCTATAGCAATCAGCCCCAGCATTTT.